Presented here are 20 T cell receptor beta chains from one specimen sequenced in a study of radiotherapy plus CTLA-4 blockade in lung cancer. TCRdb's table, derived via immunoSEQ multiplex PCR, lists solely in-frame clones and lacks some. This table has roughly 90,000 clones, about four fifths appearing once. The sample here was peripheral blood, taken from a patient treated with radiotherapy plus ipilimumab. The receptor source for this set is a human donor with non-small cell lung cancer who had a partial response to radiotherapy plus ipilimumab. Some clones in this sample may be carry-over from other donors' samples.

J is TRBJ2-1 and V is TRBV7-2; TRBD1 matches 9 bases. V was pared by 1 base and J by 6 bases, with 4 bases of the junction left unmatched. The CDR3 sequence is 15 residues long. CDR1 and CDR2 (germline): SGHTA, FQGNSA. The CDR3 bases are TGTGCCAGCAGCTTAGGTGGGACAGGGAGCAATGAGCAGTTCTTC. Translating it yields CASSLGGTGSNEQFF.

This clone was seen just once. The chain employs TRBV18 and TRBJ2-1; no definite D call. V was shortened by 3 bases and J by 8 bases, with 14 bases between the two germline ends. Per the germline V gene, CDR1 is KGHSH and CDR2 is LQKENI. The CDR3 has 14 residues. CDR3 sequence reads: CASSPLNARDEQFF. CDR3 nucleotide sequence: TGTGCCAGCTCACCCCTCAATGCTCGCGATGAGCAGTTCTTC.

Written as DNA, the CDR3 is TGTGCCAGCAGTGTCGATTGGTCAGGGAACTCACCCCTCCACTTT. Its protein is CASSVDWSGNSPLHF. This rearrangement joins TRBV6-1 to TRBJ1-6, with a weak D call TRBD1 (5 bases). The CDR3 consists of 15 residues. Germline lookup yields CDR1 MNHNS and CDR2 SASEGT. V lost 4 bases and J lost 10, with 17 bases in between.

This sequence joins TRBV7-2 and TRBJ2-5, with a tentative D call TRBD2 (6 bases). Germline V gene data show CDR1 as SGHTA and CDR2 as FQGNSA. The CDR3 is made up of 15 amino acids. The V and J ends lost 5 bases and 2 bases respectively, with 15 bases between them. The CDR3 loop is CASSPVVGGQETQYF. As DNA, the CDR3 is TGTGCCAGCAGCCCAGTTGTTGGGGGGCAAGAGACCCAGTACTTC.

J is TRBJ2-1 and V is TRBV2; 9 nucleotides align to TRBD2. This CDR3 is built from 15 residues. With 4 bases clipped from V and 6 bases from J, the junction kept 7 bases outside the gene matches. CDR1 and CDR2 from the germline V gene are SNHLY and FYNNEI. CDR3 DNA: TGTGCCAGCAGTGCTACGGGACTAGCCCTCAATGAGCAGTTCTTC. It yields the protein CASSATGLALNEQFF.

V and J are TRBV6-5 and TRBJ1-2; D unresolved. V lost 5 bases and J 4 bases, leaving 8 bases between the germline ends. Looked up from germline, CDR1 is MNHEY and CDR2 is SVGAGI. The length of the CDR3 is 12 residues. The CDR3 coding sequence is TGTGCCAGCAGTGGAGAGATCTATGGCTACACCTTC. Protein product: CASSGEIYGYTF.

In DNA, the CDR3 is TGCGCCAGCAGCTTGGAAGCGCCAGGCTTAAGGGGTGAGCAGTTCTTC. It yields the protein CASSLEAPGLRGEQFF. V gene TRBV5-1 combines with J gene TRBJ2-1; weak D call: TRBD1 (5 bases). In germline, CDR1 is SGHRS, CDR2 YFSETQ. Trimming pared 0 bases from V and 9 bases from J, leaving 19 bases between. The CDR3 is 16 residues long.

The CDR3 DNA sequence: TGCAGCGTTGAGTTCCCTAGCGGGAGCTACGAGCAGTACTTC. Translating it yields CSVEFPSGSYEQYF. The rearrangement joins TRBV29-1 to TRBJ2-7; 10 bases match TRBD2. The CDR3 runs 14 residues. The junction had 5 bases not matched to a gene; V was cut back by 3 bases and J by 3 bases. Germline values: CDR1 SQVTM, CDR2 ANQGSEA.

This chain links TRBV9 with TRBJ1-6; tentative D call: TRBD1 (6 bases). CDR1 is SGDLS and CDR2 is YYNGEE in the germline V gene. The CDR3 contains 14 residues. Trimming took off 0 bases at V and 6 bases at J, with 7 bases between the two ends. The CDR3 nucleotides read TGTGCCAGCAGCGTAGGACAGGTTAATTCACCCCTCCACTTT. Translated, it gives CASSVGQVNSPLHF.

The J gene is TRBJ2-1, the V gene TRBV7-8; 12 nucleotides align to TRBD1. The CDR3 covers 15 residues. Germline values: CDR1 SGHVS, CDR2 FQNEAQ. The V segment lost 4 bases and the J segment 7 bases; nucleotides outside the gene matches: 5. CDR3 coding DNA: TGTGCCAGCAGCTCCCGGGACAGGGGGCTAAATGAGCAGTTCTTC. Translating it yields CASSSRDRGLNEQFF.

The chain employs TRBV5-1 and TRBJ1-1; D is uncertain. Trimming pared 0 bases from V and 4 bases from J, leaving 10 bases between. The length of the CDR3 is 14 residues. The germline gives CDR1 SGHRS, CDR2 YFSETQ. The CDR3 DNA follows: TGCGCCAGCAGCTTGGATAGCTGGAGCACTGAAGCTTTCTTT. It translates to CASSLDSWSTEAFF.

V usage is TRBV19 and J usage is TRBJ2-3, with TRBD2 identical over 9 bases. V trimming: 3 bases; J trimming: 1 base; junction bases outside the gene matches: 5. The CDR3 consists of 16 residues. Germline loops: CDR1 LNHDA, CDR2 SQIVND (reference sequence). This CDR3 reads CASSMAAGGGTDTQYF. The CDR3 DNA is TGTGCCAGTAGTATGGCAGCGGGAGGCGGCACAGATACGCAGTATTTT.

The rearrangement uses TRBV6-6 and TRBJ2-3, with 10 bases fitting TRBD1. There are 15 residues in the CDR3. The germline V gene has CDR1 MNHNY and CDR2 SVGAGI (reference sequence). Trimming took 8 bases from V and 4 from J; bases not matched to a gene: 9. The CDR3 nucleotides read TGTGCCAGCGGGGACCGGGACAGGGGCCCAGATACGCAGTATTTT. Protein sequence: CASGDRDRGPDTQYF.

The J gene is TRBJ2-1, the V gene TRBV5-1, with no clear D. Germline values: CDR1 SGHRS, CDR2 YFSETQ. CDR3 size: 15 residues. V shed 3 bases and J shed 4 bases, with 14 bases lying between them. The CDR3 protein is CASSSLDVPYNEQFF. CDR3 bases: TGCGCCAGCAGCTCCTTAGATGTCCCTTACAATGAGCAGTTCTTC.

V and J are TRBV5-1 and TRBJ2-3; 12 nucleotides agree with TRBD2. The J segment lost 0 bases and the V segment lost 2 bases, leaving 7 bases of the junction unmatched. Germline V gene data show CDR1 as SGHRS and CDR2 as YFSETQ. This CDR3 has 18 residues. CDR3 in amino acids: CASSFRGLAGGSTDTQYF. DNA of the CDR3: TGCGCCAGCAGCTTTAGGGGACTAGCGGGTGGAAGCACAGATACGCAGTATTTT.

The V and J genes are TRBV29-1 and TRBJ2-1; 10 nucleotides line up with TRBD2. CDR3 length: 16 amino acids. Looked up from germline, CDR1 is SQVTM and CDR2 is ANQGSEA. V lost 1 base and J lost 4; bases outside the gene matches: 7. The CDR3 sequence is CSVEGTSGESYNEQFF. The CDR3 nucleotides read TGCAGCGTTGAAGGGACTAGCGGAGAGTCTTACAATGAGCAGTTCTTC.

The J gene is TRBJ2-1, the V gene TRBV6-4; maybe TRBD2 (6 bases). This CDR3 spans 15 amino acids. Trimming left V 3 bases short and J 16 bases short, with 25 bases between. Germline lookup yields CDR1 MRHNA and CDR2 SNTAGT. The CDR3 loop is CASSDPRRGKTQAFF. CDR3 nucleotides: TGTGCCAGCAGTGATCCCCGGCGCGGGAAGACCCAAGCCTTCTTC.

This sequence joins TRBV4-2 and TRBJ1-5; no clear D gene. V was cut by 1 base and J by 2 bases, with 6 bases left in between. CDR1 is LGHNA and CDR2 is YNFKEQ in the germline V gene. This CDR3 comprises 14 residues. CDR3 residues: CASSQVGGNQPQHF. The CDR3 DNA is TGTGCCAGCAGCCAAGTCGGTGGCAATCAGCCCCAGCATTTT.

DNA of the CDR3: TGCGCCAGTCAGGGGGGTCCTAATGAAAAACTGTTTTTT. Translated: CASQGGPNEKLFF. The chain couples TRBV5-1 to TRBJ1-4; 7 nucleotides agree with TRBD1. The germline CDR1 and CDR2 sequences are SGHRS and YFSETQ. The CDR3 is made up of 13 amino acids. Trimming at V came to 8 bases and at J to 3 bases, leaving 4 bases not matched to a gene.

The V and J genes are TRBV2 and TRBJ2-3, with D possibly being TRBD1 (6 bases). Germline values: CDR1 SNHLY, CDR2 FYNNEI. This CDR3 contains 16 residues. Trimming shortened V by 4 bases and J by 2 bases, and 16 bases separated the two germline ends. The CDR3 is CASSVGQRAITDTQYF. The DNA of the CDR3 is TGTGCCAGCAGTGTTGGACAGCGAGCTATCACAGATACGCAGTATTTT.